What follows are 28 T cell receptor beta chains derived from one specimen sequenced in a study of cytomegalovirus exposure and HLA in healthy donors. The method was immunoSEQ multiplex PCR; TCRdb's version includes in-frame clones alone and lacks a portion of them. The sample contains about 180,000 clones, roughly nine tenths of which appear only once. Sequencing was carried out using PBMCs. The origin of the receptors is a man in his late teens or twenties in good health and CMV-seropositive.

This clone was observed a handful of times. The gene calls are TRBV6-5 and TRBJ2-7; 9 bases fit TRBD1. The CDR3 has 14 residues. The trim removed 5 bases at V and 0 bases at J, leaving 2 bases unmatched. Germline V lookup: CDR1 MNHEY, CDR2 SVGAGI. The CDR3 is CASSADRGSYEQYF. The CDR3 coding sequence is TGTGCCAGCAGTGCGGACAGGGGCTCCTACGAGCAGTACTTC.

The rearrangement links TRBV28 to TRBJ1-4; D not resolved. The ends were cut back, 2 bases at V and 13 bases at J, with 20 bases in the middle. The CDR3 is 15 amino acids. CDR1 MDHEN and CDR2 SYDVKM come from the germline V gene. In DNA, the CDR3 is TGTGCCAGCAGTTTACCCTTACGTTACCCCCGGGGACTGTTTTTT. Translation gives CASSLPLRYPRGLFF.

This clone appeared once. The CDR3 is CASRRGLAGFYEQYF. CDR3 in DNA: TGTGCCAGCAGGCGGGGACTAGCGGGTTTCTACGAGCAGTACTTC. The chain combines TRBV27 with TRBJ2-7; TRBD2 matches at 12 bases. The J segment lost 3 bases and the V segment lost 6 bases, leaving 6 bases of the junction unmatched. The CDR3 loop spans 15 amino acids. Germline CDR1 MNHEY, CDR2 SMNVEV (reference sequence).

This chain uses TRBV10-2 with TRBJ2-7, with 8 bases lining up with TRBD1. V gave up 1 base and J gave up 2 bases; unmatched junction bases: 4. The germline V gene has CDR1 WSHSY and CDR2 SAAADI. CDR3 length equals 15 residues. CDR3 nucleotide sequence: TGCGCCAGCAGTGAGTGGCAGGGGGCTGCCTACGAGCAGTACTTC. It encodes CASSEWQGAAYEQYF.

The chain recombines TRBV5-6 with TRBJ1-4; possible D gene TRBD1, 6 bases. V lost 0 bases and J lost 8, with 26 bases in between. Germline V gene lookup returns CDR1 SGHDT and CDR2 YYEEEE. This CDR3 comprises 19 residues. This CDR3 reads CASSLESIHRQGGQEKLFF. CDR3 DNA: TGTGCCAGCAGCTTGGAATCCATCCACAGGCAAGGGGGTCAAGAAAAACTGTTTTTT.

The J gene is TRBJ2-1, the V gene TRBV23-1, with TRBD2 matching over 9 bases. TRBV23-1 is recorded as an ORF, its role being uncertain. With V trimmed by 2 bases and J by 6 bases, 8 bases remained unmatched. The CDR3 has 16 amino acids. The CDR3 DNA follows: TGCGCCAGCAGTCAACAGAGGACTAGCGTTTCCAATGAGCAGTTCTTC. Protein product: CASSQQRTSVSNEQFF.

V usage is TRBV6-9 and J usage is TRBJ2-2; the D gene is possibly TRBD2 (6 bases). Germline CDR1 reads MNHGY; CDR2 reads SVAAGI. The germline V and J ends were trimmed by 3 bases and 4 bases, with 24 bases remaining between them. This CDR3 contains 19 residues. The chain's CDR3 is CASSYIWGTLIGGTGELFF. The CDR3 DNA sequence: TGTGCCAGCAGTTACATTTGGGGGACTCTTATCGGGGGCACCGGGGAGCTGTTTTTT.

The rearrangement uses TRBV6-5 and TRBJ2-5, with D possibly being TRBD2 (5 bases). This CDR3 region has 13 residues. Germline assignment: CDR1 MNHEY and CDR2 SVGAGI. The ends were cut back, 5 bases at V and 3 bases at J, with 10 bases in the middle. The CDR3: CASSRTHEETQYF. The CDR3 nucleotides are TGTGCCAGCAGTAGGACTCATGAAGAGACCCAGTACTTC.

The chain uses TRBV6-1 and TRBJ2-7; tentatively, D is TRBD1 (6 bases). Trimming cost V 4 bases and J 0 bases, with 10 bases left between them. CDR1 and CDR2 from the germline V gene are MNHNS and SASEGT. This CDR3 is 14 amino acids long. The DNA for the CDR3 is TGTGCCAGCAGTGGCCGGGACACCTCCTACGAGCAGTACTTC. This encodes CASSGRDTSYEQYF.

The V and J genes are TRBV5-1 and TRBJ2-2; the D gene is possibly TRBD1 (5 bases). The ends were cut back, 5 bases at V and 1 base at J, with 15 bases in the middle. The CDR3 has 16 residues. From germline, CDR1 is SGHRS and CDR2 YFSETQ. CDR3 protein: CASRLDSNKNTGELFF. CDR3 bases: TGCGCCAGCAGATTAGACAGCAACAAGAACACCGGGGAGCTGTTTTTT.

V gene TRBV7-9 combines with J gene TRBJ2-2; D might be TRBD1 (6 bases). The CDR3 is made up of 16 amino acids. Germline lookup yields CDR1 SEHNR and CDR2 FQNEAQ (reference sequence). The ends were cut back, 3 bases at V and 4 bases at J, with 15 bases in the middle. This CDR3 reads CASSFRGNSVTGELFF. The CDR3 bases are TGTGCCAGCAGCTTCAGGGGTAATAGTGTCACCGGGGAGCTGTTTTTT.

The sample holds a few counts of this clone. The chain links TRBV5-4 to TRBJ2-1; 12 bases are shared with TRBD2. V shed 4 bases, J shed 9 bases, and the junction held 8 bases outside the gene matches. The CDR3 spans 15 residues. Looked up from germline, CDR1 is SGHNT and CDR2 is YYREEE (reference sequence). The CDR3 sequence is CASSGTSGRRGEQFF. DNA of the CDR3: TGTGCCAGCAGCGGTACTAGCGGGAGGAGAGGTGAGCAGTTCTTC.

This clone came up once. This chain uses TRBV2 with TRBJ1-5; D call uncertain. V was cut by 7 bases and J by 3 bases, with 10 bases left in between. This CDR3 spans 13 amino acids. Per the germline V gene, CDR1 is SNHLY and CDR2 is FYNNEI. The CDR3 DNA is TGTGCCAGCACAACCGGTCCCAATCAGCCCCAGCATTTT. Its translation is CASTTGPNQPQHF. Supplemented by reference TRBV2 and TRBJ1-5, the full variable domain reads EPEVTQTPSHQVTQMGQEVILRCVPISNHLYFYWYRQILGQKVEFLVSFYNNEISEKSEIFDDQFSVERPDGSNFTLKIRSTKLEDSAMYFCASTTGPNQPQHFGDGTRLSIL.

The chain joins TRBV7-6 to TRBJ2-5; 9 bases fit TRBD2. J gave up 5 bases and V 2 bases, and 9 bases lay outside the gene matches. Looked up from germline, CDR1 is SGHVS and CDR2 is FNYEAQ. This CDR3 has 16 residues. The CDR3 DNA follows: TGTGCCAGCAGCTTACTTAGCGGGGGCCAGGGGGAGACCCAGTACTTC. This sequence encodes CASSLLSGGQGETQYF.

V is TRBV27 and J is TRBJ2-1; 10 bases fit TRBD2. Germline V gives CDR1 MNHEY, CDR2 SMNVEV (reference sequence). There are 17 residues in the CDR3. V shed 5 bases and J 4 bases; nucleotides not matched to a gene: 11. Here the CDR3 DNA reads TGTGCCAGCAGTCCCTACTCTAGCGGGAGTATATACAATGAGCAGTTCTTC. Translation: CASSPYSSGSIYNEQFF.

This clone was counted once. The J gene is TRBJ1-1, the V gene TRBV7-9, with D tentatively TRBD1 (5 bases). Per germline, CDR1 SEHNR and CDR2 FQNEAQ (reference sequence). V was cut by 5 bases and J by 5 bases, with 12 bases left in between. The CDR3 is made up of 13 amino acids. CDR3 amino acids: CASSPSRGTEAFF. The DNA for the CDR3 is TGTGCCAGCAGCCCTTCGCGGGGGACTGAAGCTTTCTTT.

The chain uses TRBV4-1 and TRBJ2-1, with D possibly matching TRBD2 (5 bases). CDR1 and CDR2 from the germline V gene are MGHRA and YSYEKL. V dropped 1 base and J dropped 6 bases, with 7 bases sitting between them. CDR3 size: 13 residues. The CDR3 loop reads CASSQGGSNEQFF. CDR3 coding DNA: TGCGCCAGCAGCCAAGGAGGGAGCAATGAGCAGTTCTTC.

The chain joins TRBV28 to TRBJ2-5; TRBD1 agrees at 9 bases. This CDR3 contains 15 residues. V shed 8 bases, J shed 9 bases, and the junction held 16 bases outside the gene matches. Germline CDR1 and CDR2: MDHEN and SYDVKM. The CDR3 DNA reads TGTGCCAGCGGAACCCCCGGGACAGGGTTTACGGCCCAGTACTTC. The encoded protein is CASGTPGTGFTAQYF.

As concerns this clone: At one end the junction does not follow the germline gene, possibly because of a read error. This sequence joins TRBV13 and TRBJ2-1; 12 bases are shared with TRBD2. This CDR3 region has 13 residues. Germline CDR1 is PRHDT and CDR2 is FYEKMQ (reference sequence). The CDR3 loop reads CAGRTSGNNEQFF. In DNA, the CDR3 is TGTGCCGGCAGGACTAGCGGGAACAATGAGCAGTTCTTC.

The chain couples TRBV7-2 to TRBJ2-1, with a weak D call TRBD2 (5 bases). The germline V gene encodes CDR1 SGHTA and CDR2 FQGNSA. Trimming cost V 3 bases and J 4 bases, with 10 bases left between them. This CDR3 has 14 residues. The CDR3 region is CASSFPGLYNEQFF. In DNA form, the CDR3 reads TGTGCCAGCAGCTTCCCCGGACTTTACAATGAGCAGTTCTTC.

V and J are TRBV7-2 and TRBJ2-5, with D possibly being TRBD1 (5 bases). This CDR3 spans 13 amino acids. The germline V and J ends were trimmed by 3 bases and 1 base, with 6 bases remaining between them. Germline CDR1 reads SGHTA; CDR2 reads FQGNSA. The CDR3 DNA is TGTGCCAGCAGCTTCCAGGGCCAAGAGACCCAGTACTTC. Translated, it gives CASSFQGQETQYF.

The chain employs TRBV5-4 and TRBJ2-3; 8 bases agree with TRBD2. This CDR3 has 15 amino acids. The trim removed 3 bases at V and 7 bases at J, leaving 10 bases unmatched. CDR1 is SGHNT and CDR2 is YYREEE in the germline V gene (reference sequence). The CDR3 nucleotides read TGTGCCAGCAGCTACAGCGGGAGCCTCGGGTATACGCAGTATTTT. Protein product: CASSYSGSLGYTQYF. The full variable domain, with the rest looked up from reference TRBV5-4 and TRBJ2-3, is ETGVTQSPTHLIKTRGQQVTLRCSSQSGHNTVSWYQQALGQGPQFIFQYYREEENGRGNFPPRFSGLQFPNYSSELNVNALELDDSALYLCASSYSGSLGYTQYFGPGTRLTVL.

The chain couples TRBV27 to TRBJ2-1; weak D call: TRBD2 (6 bases). Germline lookup yields CDR1 MNHEY and CDR2 SMNVEV (reference sequence). This CDR3 has 14 residues. The V and J ends lost 3 bases and 5 bases respectively, with 11 bases between them. The CDR3 reads CASSFASVDNEQFF. CDR3 DNA sequence: TGTGCCAGCAGTTTTGCTAGCGTCGACAATGAGCAGTTCTTC.

This clone was seen repeatedly, ten times or more. V and J are TRBV7-2 and TRBJ1-2; no firm D call. This CDR3 is built from 16 residues. Trimming removed 4 bases at V and 1 base at J, with 16 bases between. The germline CDR1 and CDR2 sequences are SGHTA and FQGNSA. Written as DNA, the CDR3 is TGTGCCAGCAGCTCGACGGGTGGAGCGGTTAACTATGGCTACACCTTC. Translated, it gives CASSSTGGAVNYGYTF. Full variable domain (remainder filled in from reference TRBV7-2 and TRBJ1-2): GAGVSQSPSNKVTEKGKDVELRCDPISGHTALYWYRQSLGQGLEFLIYFQGNSAPDKSGLPSDRFSAERTGGSVSTLTIQRTQQEDSAVYLCASSSTGGAVNYGYTFGSGTRLTVV.

The chain carries TRBV7-9 and TRBJ2-7, with 10 positions matching TRBD2. CDR3 length equals 17 residues. Germline V gives CDR1 SEHNR, CDR2 FQNEAQ (reference sequence). The junction had 12 bases not matched to a gene; V was cut back by 2 bases and J by 5 bases. CDR3: CASSLPGASGSKHEQYF. In DNA form, the CDR3 reads TGTGCCAGCAGCTTACCCGGGGCTAGCGGGAGTAAGCACGAGCAGTACTTC.

The count of this clone is one. This sequence joins TRBV28 and TRBJ2-7; 7 bases match TRBD2. V shed 6 bases and J 3 bases; nucleotides not matched to a gene: 11. The CDR3 length is 15 residues. The germline gives CDR1 MDHEN, CDR2 SYDVKM. CDR3 in DNA: TGTGCCAGCAGCCCGAGGACTAGTTCGGTCTACGAGCAGTACTTC. The encoded protein is CASSPRTSSVYEQYF.

CDR3: CASSSAGRDGYTF. The DNA for the CDR3 is TGTGCCAGCAGTTCGGCAGGGAGGGATGGCTACACCTTC. The chain links TRBV6-5 to TRBJ1-2; perhaps TRBD1 as D (5 bases). The CDR3 sequence is 13 residues long. Deletions cut 4 bases from V and 6 bases from J, with 12 bases between. Germline assignment: CDR1 MNHEY and CDR2 SVGAGI.

V usage is TRBV7-9 and J usage is TRBJ2-1, with 9 bases that match TRBD2. The CDR3 has 17 amino acids. Trimming cost V 1 base and J 2 bases; bases outside gene matches: 6. Germline V gene sequence: CDR1 SEHNR, CDR2 FQNEAQ (reference sequence). The CDR3 loop is CASSLGDSSGTYNEQFF. The CDR3 nucleotides are TGTGCCAGCAGCTTAGGAGATTCTAGCGGGACCTACAATGAGCAGTTCTTC.